These 2 T cell receptor beta chains were all obtained from the same sample, sequenced in a study of T-cell reconstitution after alpha-beta-depleted transplantation in children. The library targeted TCRbeta and was prepared with unique molecular identifiers. From the PCR reads, TCRdb called clonotypes with MiXCR, one entry per CDR3 protein. The sample has fewer than 400,000 distinct CDR3 sequences, 20% seen once; the top ten hold 3% to 4.5%. This specimen was PBMCs from the stem cell graft donor, taken from the stem cell graft. The source of these receptors is a human donor who donated a stem cell graft to a child with acute myeloid leukemia.

The rearrangement uses TRBV5-1 and TRBJ2-1, with 8 nucleotides matching TRBD2. Trimming at V came to 0 bases and at J to 5 bases, leaving 4 bases not matched to a gene. Looked up from germline, CDR1 is SGHRS and CDR2 is YFSETQ. This CDR3 has 15 amino acids. CDR3 residues: CASSLAGGPHNEQFF. CDR3 coding DNA: TGCGCCAGCAGCTTGGCGGGAGGGCCCCACAATGAGCAGTTCTTC. Variable domain in full (rest from reference TRBV5-1 and TRBJ2-1): KAGVTQTPRYLIKTRGQQVTLSCSPISGHRSVSWYQQTPGQGLQFLFEYFSETQRNKGNFPGRFSGRQFSNSRSEMNVSTLELGDSALYLCASSLAGGPHNEQFFGPGTRLTVL.

This clonotype was counted a few times. This chain connects TRBV4-3 to TRBJ2-7, with D possibly TRBD2 on 6 matching bases. V lost 0 bases and J 2 bases, leaving 14 bases between the germline ends. The CDR3 covers 16 residues. CDR1 is LGHNA, CDR2 YSLEER, per germline. Written as DNA, the CDR3 is TGCGCCAGCAGCCAAGATGGGGCGGGAACCCCCTACGAGCAGTACTTC. This encodes CASSQDGAGTPYEQYF.